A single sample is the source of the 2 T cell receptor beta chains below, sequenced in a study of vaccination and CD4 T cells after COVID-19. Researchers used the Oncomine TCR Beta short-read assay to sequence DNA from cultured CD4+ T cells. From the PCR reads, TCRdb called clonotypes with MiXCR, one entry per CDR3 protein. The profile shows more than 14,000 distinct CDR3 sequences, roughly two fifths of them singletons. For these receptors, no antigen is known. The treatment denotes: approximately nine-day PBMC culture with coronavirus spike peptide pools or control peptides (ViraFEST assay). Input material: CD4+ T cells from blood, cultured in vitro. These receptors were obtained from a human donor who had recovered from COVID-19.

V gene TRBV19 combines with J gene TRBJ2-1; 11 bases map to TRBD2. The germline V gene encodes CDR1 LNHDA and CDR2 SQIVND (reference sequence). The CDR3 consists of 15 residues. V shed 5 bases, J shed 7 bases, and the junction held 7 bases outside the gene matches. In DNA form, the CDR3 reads TGTGCCAGTAGTTTTAGCGGGAGGGCCTTTAATGAGCAGTTCTTC. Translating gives CASSFSGRAFNEQFF.

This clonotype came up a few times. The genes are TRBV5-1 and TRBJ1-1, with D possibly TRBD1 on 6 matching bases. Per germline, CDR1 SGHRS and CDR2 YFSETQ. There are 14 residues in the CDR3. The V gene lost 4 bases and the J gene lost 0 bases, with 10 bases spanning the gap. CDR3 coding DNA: TGCGCCAGCAGCGGAGCAGGGGTGAACACTGAAGCTTTCTTT. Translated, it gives CASSGAGVNTEAFF.